The 7 T cell receptor beta chains reported below all come from one sample, sequenced in a study of tumor and adjacent non-tumor tissue in lung cancer. This sample's RNA came from whole unsorted tissue. The normal lung tissue was taken more than 3 cm from the tumor edge. Three rounds of nested PCR, following a modified ARM-PCR protocol, produced the TCRbeta library. One entry per CDR3 protein results from TCRdb running MiXCR on the multiplex PCR reads. This table has 75,000 to 95,000 distinct CDR3 sequences, around 80% appearing once. The sample consisted of distant non-tumor lung tissue. Every receptor here comes from a woman in her forties or fifties with non-small cell lung cancer.

Concerning this clonotype itself: One end of the junction does not line up with germline, which may come from a read error. The CDR3, as DNA: TGTGCCAGTAGTGGGGCCACACGCACTGGGGCCAACGTCTTGACTTTC. Amino acid sequence: CASSGATRTGANVLTF. This rearrangement joins TRBV19 to TRBJ2-6, with TRBD1 as a possible D gene (5 bases). CDR1 and CDR2 (germline): LNHDA, SQIVND (reference sequence). This CDR3 contains 16 residues.

This chain uses TRBV29-1 with TRBJ1-5; the D is unclear. The V and J ends lost 3 bases and 10 bases respectively, with 10 bases between them. The V gene's germline CDR1 is SQVTM and CDR2 ANQGSEA. CDR3 size: 11 residues. CDR3 region: CSVDWDGPQHF. In nucleotides, the CDR3 is TGCAGCGTTGATTGGGATGGACCCCAGCATTTT.

Turning to this clonotype: The junction departs from germline at one end; a sequencing error may be responsible. The chain combines TRBV11-2 with TRBJ1-1; D unresolved. CDR3 length: 14 amino acids. The V gene's germline CDR1 is SGHAT and CDR2 FQNNGV. CDR3 amino acids: CASRLLMLGTEVFF. As DNA, the CDR3 is TGTGCCAGTAGATTGCTAATGCTGGGAACTGAAGTTTTCTTT.

Comment on this clonotype: A junction end diverges from the germline sequence, so it may reflect a read error. V and J are TRBV10-2 and TRBJ1-4, with D possibly matching TRBD1 (5 bases). CDR3 length equals 15 residues. CDR1 and CDR2 from the germline V gene are WSHSY and SAAADI. The CDR3 DNA sequence: TGCGCCAGCAGTGAATACGATCCGGGGGAGGAAACACTGTTTTTC. Translating it yields CASSEYDPGEETLFF.

With respect to this clonotype: Germline and junction disagree at one end, which may indicate a read error. The chain recombines TRBV11-1 with TRBJ1-2; D gene ambiguous. CDR3 length: 14 amino acids. Germline-derived CDR1 and CDR2 are SGHAT and FQDESV (reference sequence). The CDR3 reads CTSSLTSDYYDYTF. CDR3 nucleotide sequence: TGTACCAGCAGCTTGACGTCAGACTACTATGACTACACCTTC.

About this clonotype: The junction does not match germline at one end; this may be a read error. V usage is TRBV29-1 and J usage is TRBJ2-7; TRBD1 matches at 8 bases. CDR1 is SQVTM, CDR2 ANQGSEA, per germline. The CDR3 totals 14 residues. The DNA of the CDR3 is TGTAGCGTTGAAGATGGACAGGGTTCCCACGAGGAGTACTTC. Protein sequence: CSVEDGQGSHEEYF.

Written as DNA, the CDR3 is TGTGCCAGCAGCTCGACAGGGGGCAACGGCGAGCAGTACTTC. Translated: CASSSTGGNGEQYF. The rearrangement uses TRBV5-4 and TRBJ2-7, with 10 bases that match TRBD1. V shed 3 bases and J 6 bases; nucleotides not matched to a gene: 6. The CDR3 covers 14 residues. Germline V CDR1 and CDR2: SGHNT, YYREEE (reference sequence).